Listed below are T cell receptor beta chains from one sample, sequenced in a study of blood T cell repertoires in COVID-19. Some clones are missing from TCRdb's copy, which holds only in-frame ones; the method was immunoSEQ multiplex PCR. In the table there are 310,000 or so clones, roughly 86% of which are singletons. Input material: peripheral blood. These receptors originate from a woman in her 30s who had recovered from COVID-19. CDR3s include the opening cysteine and the closing phenylalanine or tryptophan. Each record gives: CDR3 DNA, CDR3 protein, J gene, D gene, clone size, V gene. D genes are given only for firm matches. The listing skips clone size in some rows; elsewhere it reads once, few, many or a size class.

TGTGCCAGCAGTCACAGGGGGCCGGGGTATGGCTACACCTTC	CASSHRGPGYGYTF	TRBJ1-2	TRBD1	once	TRBV6-5
TGTGCCAGCAGCCCCCCACAGGCGACAAGACTTCAAGAGACCCAGTACTTC	CASSPPQATRLQETQYF	TRBJ2-5	NA	NA	TRBV7-9
TGTGCTAGTGGTTTGGAAATATATGAGCAGTTCTTC	CASGLEIYEQFF	TRBJ2-1	NA	once	TRBV12-5
TGTGCCACCGGCGGGGAGACCCAGTACTTC	CATGGETQYF	TRBJ2-5	NA	NA	TRBV2
TGCGCCAGCAGCCAAACGACTTCGGGACTCAAAAACATTCAGTACTTC	CASSQTTSGLKNIQYF	TRBJ2-4	NA	NA	TRBV4-3
TGTGCCACCAGCAGAGAGCTACCTAGCCTTGCCTACAATGAGCAGTTCTTC	CATSRELPSLAYNEQFF	TRBJ2-1	NA	NA	TRBV15
TGTGCCAGCAGCTTTAAATTAGCGGGAGGGCCCTACAATGAGCAGTTCTTC	CASSFKLAGGPYNEQFF	TRBJ2-1	TRBD2	NA	TRBV13
TGTGCCAGCAGCCAAAAAGAGACCCAGTACTTC	CASSQKETQYF	TRBJ2-5	NA	NA	TRBV7-9
TGTGCCAGCAGCTTATGGACAGCTACCAATCAGCCCCAGCATTTT	CASSLWTATNQPQHF	TRBJ1-5	NA	NA	TRBV7-2
TGTGCCAGCAGCCTACCGACAGGGGACGAGCAGTACTTC	CASSLPTGDEQYF	TRBJ2-7	TRBD1	NA	TRBV7-9
TGTGCCAGCAGCGGAGATAGCAATCAGCCCCAGCATTTT	CASSGDSNQPQHF	TRBJ1-5	NA	NA	TRBV3-1/TRBV3-2
TGCAGTGCTAGTAGCGGGAGGGAGGTGGAGACCCAGTACTTC	CSASSGREVETQYF	TRBJ2-5	TRBD2	NA	TRBV20-1
TGTGCCATCAGTGAAACCAGGGGGGACAATGAGCAGTTCTTC	CAISETRGDNEQFF	TRBJ2-1	NA	few	TRBV10-3
TGTGCCAGCAGCTTGCGGGGCTCCTACAATGAGCAGTTCTTC	CASSLRGSYNEQFF	TRBJ2-1	NA	NA	TRBV5-5
TGTGCCAGCCAACCGGGTGAGGAGACCCAGTACTTC	CASQPGEETQYF	TRBJ2-5	NA	NA	TRBV2
TGCGCCACCTCCCCCGGGACACCGAACACCGGGGAGCTGTTTTTT	CATSPGTPNTGELFF	TRBJ2-2	NA	NA	TRBV5-1
TGTGCCAGCAGCCCGACGAGGACTGACAATGAGCAGTTCTTC	CASSPTRTDNEQFF	TRBJ2-1	NA	once	TRBV7-9
TGTGCCAGCAGCACTAGCTCCTACGAGCAGTACTTC	CASSTSSYEQYF	TRBJ2-7	NA	NA	TRBV3-1/TRBV3-2
TGTGCCACCAGCCCCCTATCCTCCGGGACAGGGGGCGAGAGCTCCTACGAGCAGTACTTC	CATSPLSSGTGGESSYEQYF	TRBJ2-7	TRBD1	NA	TRBV15
TGTGCCAGTAGTCCCCGTAGAGCGGGGGGATACAATGAGCAGTTCTTC	CASSPRRAGGYNEQFF	TRBJ2-1	TRBD2	NA	TRBV19
TGTGCCACCAGCAGAGACCCCTCCGCGAACTCCTACGAGCAGTACTTC	CATSRDPSANSYEQYF	TRBJ2-7	NA	NA	TRBV15
TGTGCCAGCAGCCTCCAGGTGGTGGGCTCCTACGAGCAGTACTTC	CASSLQVVGSYEQYF	TRBJ2-7	NA	NA	TRBV11-3
TGTGCCAGCAGTTCCCCGGGAGAGACCTACGAGCAGTACTTC	CASSSPGETYEQYF	TRBJ2-7	NA	once	TRBV6-5
TGTGCCAGCAGCCAACGACTAGCGGGCGAGCAGTACTTC	CASSQRLAGEQYF	TRBJ2-7	TRBD2	NA	TRBV3-1/TRBV3-2
TGTGCCAGCAGTCCCCGGGGGTCCGACTATGGCTACACCTTC	CASSPRGSDYGYTF	TRBJ1-2	NA	once	TRBV27
TGTGCCAGCAGCTCAAGCGGGAGGGCCAGAAATGAGCAGTTCTTC	CASSSSGRARNEQFF	TRBJ2-1	TRBD2	NA	TRBV3-1/TRBV3-2
TGTGCCAGTAATGCAGGGACCGGGGAGCTGTTTTTT	CASNAGTGELFF	TRBJ2-2	NA	once	TRBV19
TGCGCCAGCAGCTTGGGACGCCCGGGCACCGGGGAGCTGTTTTTT	CASSLGRPGTGELFF	TRBJ2-2	NA	NA	TRBV5-1
TGTGCCAGCAGCCTGGACAACCAAGAGACCCAGTACTTC	CASSLDNQETQYF	TRBJ2-5	NA	NA	TRBV12-3/TRBV12-4
TGTGCCAGCAGTTCCCTCGTCGGGACAAATGAAAAACTGTTTTTT	CASSSLVGTNEKLFF	TRBJ1-4	NA	NA	TRBV6-5
TGTGCCAGCAGCCTTTCGACAGGGATAGGCACAGATACGCAGTATTTT	CASSLSTGIGTDTQYF	TRBJ2-3	TRBD1	NA	TRBV5-5
TGTGCCAGCAGCCGCGGCTTTTCGGGACAGGGAGACACCGGGGAGCTGTTTTTT	CASSRGFSGQGDTGELFF	TRBJ2-2	TRBD1	NA	TRBV3-1/TRBV3-2
TGTGCCAGCAGTTGGGACTACCTGGGTGAGCAGTTCTTC	CASSWDYLGEQFF	TRBJ2-1	TRBD2	NA	TRBV6-6